This TCR beta chain was recovered during a study of T cells in Graves' hyperthyroidism and ophthalmopathy. A word on this clonotype: The antigen remains unidentified.

Researchers took RNA transcripts and amplified the TCR beta CDR3 regions from them. A first-round RT-PCR of the TCR CDR3 used the HTBI primer set. TCRdb processed the multiplex PCR reads anew with MiXCR; each CDR3 protein has one entry. The sample lists a few hundred thousand distinct CDR3 sequences, more than 12% occurring once. CDR1 is DFQATT, CDR2 SNEGSKA, per germline (reference sequence). Trimming pared 0 bases from V and 6 bases from J, leaving 11 bases between. The CDR3 has 14 residues. Study-wide results and limits: Blood also showed most of the thyroid clonotypes that were expanded above 0.001.

This sequence was found in a woman aged 25-40 years with Graves' hyperthyroidism. What was sequenced was blood. The rearrangement joins TRBV20-1 to TRBJ2-2, with D maybe TRBD2 (6 bases). CDR3 coding DNA: TGCAGTGCTAGAGACCCGCGGGGACCCGGGGAGCTGTTTTTT. Translating it yields CSARDPRGPGELFF.